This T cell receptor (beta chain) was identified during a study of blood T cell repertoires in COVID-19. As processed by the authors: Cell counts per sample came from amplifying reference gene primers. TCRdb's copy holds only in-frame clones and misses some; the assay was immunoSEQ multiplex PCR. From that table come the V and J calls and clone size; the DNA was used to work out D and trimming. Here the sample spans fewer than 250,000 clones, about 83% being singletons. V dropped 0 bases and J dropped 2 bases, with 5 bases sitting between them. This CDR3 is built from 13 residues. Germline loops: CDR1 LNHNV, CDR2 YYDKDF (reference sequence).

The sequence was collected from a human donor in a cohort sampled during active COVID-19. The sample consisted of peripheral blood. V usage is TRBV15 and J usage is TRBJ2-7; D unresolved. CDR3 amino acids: CATSREQTYEQYF. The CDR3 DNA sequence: TGTGCCACCAGCAGAGAACAGACCTACGAGCAGTACTTC.